The present TCR beta chain was sequenced within a study of T cell changes during pregnancy in multiple sclerosis. TCRdb keeps only in-frame clones here, not all; method: immunoSEQ multiplex PCR. The sample yields about 50,000 clones, around 90% seen once. Germline V gene lookup returns CDR1 MNHEY and CDR2 SVGAGI. The CDR3 runs 12 residues. The V gene end was trimmed by 6 bases and the J gene end by 7 bases; junction bases not matched to a gene: 5. This rearrangement joins TRBV6-5 to TRBJ1-1, with 7 bases lining up with TRBD1. Specimen: CD4+ T cells from peripheral blood mononuclear cells, collected in the second trimester of pregnancy. This TCR came from a female donor with multiple sclerosis, enrolled in a pregnancy study. The CDR3 nucleotides are TGTGCCAGCAGACACCAGGGGGGTGAAGCTTTCTTT. Translating it yields CASRHQGGEAFF.